The 22 T cell receptor beta chains presented below share a single source sample, sequenced in a study of T cells in narcolepsy. Some clones are missing from TCRdb's copy, which holds only in-frame ones; the method was immunoSEQ multiplex PCR. Of around 35,000 clones listed, almost 90% are singletons. Sequencing was done on a sample of CD45RA- memory CD4+ T cells from PBMCs. These receptors were obtained from a human donor with narcolepsy.

The chain recombines TRBV19 with TRBJ1-1; D perhaps matches TRBD1 (5 bases). The CDR3 extends over 15 amino acids. Trimming took 5 bases from V and 4 from J, leaving 17 bases between them. The V gene's germline CDR1 is LNHDA and CDR2 SQIVND (reference sequence). CDR3 sequence reads: CASSSGSGGSTEAFF. The CDR3 DNA follows: TGTGCCAGTAGTTCAGGGAGCGGAGGGTCCACTGAAGCTTTCTTT.

In DNA, the CDR3 is TGTGCCAGCAGCTTAGGGTTTAGCGGGAATTCCGGGGAGCTGTTTTTT. It is translated as CASSLGFSGNSGELFF. This chain links TRBV7-2 with TRBJ2-2; 8 nucleotides agree with TRBD2. The CDR3 totals 16 residues. Germline lookup yields CDR1 SGHTA and CDR2 FQGNSA. V gave up 1 base and J gave up 6 bases; unmatched junction bases: 7. Together with reference TRBV7-2 and TRBJ2-2, the CDR3 gives the full variable domain: GAGVSQSPSNKVTEKGKDVELRCDPISGHTALYWYRQSLGQGLEFLIYFQGNSAPDKSGLPSDRFSAERTGGSVSTLTIQRTQQEDSAVYLCASSLGFSGNSGELFFGEGSRLTVL.

The chain couples TRBV11-2 to TRBJ1-1; no clear D. V lost 2 bases and J lost 8, with 6 bases in between. The CDR3 runs 11 residues. Germline loops: CDR1 SGHAT, CDR2 FQNNGV. The CDR3 nucleotides are TGTGCCAGCAGCTTACTGAAAGAAGCTTTCTTT. It yields the protein CASSLLKEAFF.

CDR3 sequence: CASSLFPSSNQPQHF. The CDR3 DNA follows: TGTGCCAGCAGCTTGTTCCCGAGTAGCAATCAGCCCCAGCATTTT. J is TRBJ1-5 and V is TRBV5-4; no reliable D call. Trimming took 1 base from V and 0 from J, leaving 8 bases between them. This CDR3 is built from 15 residues. CDR1 SGHNT and CDR2 YYREEE come from the germline V gene (reference sequence).

The chain uses TRBV6-6 and TRBJ2-5; D ambiguous. This CDR3 region has 14 residues. Trimming took 6 bases from V and 1 from J, leaving 12 bases between them. Germline lookup yields CDR1 MNHNY and CDR2 SVGAGI (reference sequence). The DNA for the CDR3 is TGTGCCAGCAGCCGCGACTTGCTCCAAGAGACCCAGTACTTC. Amino acids: CASSRDLLQETQYF.

V is TRBV5-1 and J is TRBJ1-4; TRBD1 might be the D (6 bases). The germline V gene has CDR1 SGHRS and CDR2 YFSETQ. This CDR3 is 14 amino acids long. Trimming cost V 4 bases and J 5 bases, with 12 bases left between them. In DNA form, the CDR3 reads TGCGCCAGCAGCCTAGACAGGATAAATGAAAAACTGTTTTTT. Amino acid sequence: CASSLDRINEKLFF.

J is TRBJ1-2 and V is TRBV10-3, with D tentatively TRBD1 (6 bases). V lost 10 bases and J 3 bases, leaving 9 bases between the germline ends. Germline CDR1 ENHRY, CDR2 SYGVKD. There are 11 residues in the CDR3. In DNA, the CDR3 is TGTGCCACCGAGGGGGACTATGGCTACACCTTC. It encodes CATEGDYGYTF.

The chain is built from TRBV6-1 and TRBJ2-3; a possible D gene is TRBD2 (5 bases). Germline loops: CDR1 MNHNS, CDR2 SASEGT. V shed 5 bases and J shed 2 bases, with 11 bases lying between them. CDR3 length: 14 amino acids. The CDR3 DNA sequence: TGTGCCAGCAGTTTAACGGGGAACACAGATACGCAGTATTTT. Translated: CASSLTGNTDTQYF.

The chain links TRBV4-1 to TRBJ1-1; 11 bases are shared with TRBD1. With 2 bases clipped from V and 5 bases from J, the junction kept 7 bases outside the gene matches. This CDR3 is 16 amino acids long. CDR1 and CDR2 (germline): MGHRA, YSYEKL. CDR3 in DNA: TGCGCCAGCAGCCAATCCGGGACAGGGGGTTTGACTGAAGCTTTCTTT. Residues: CASSQSGTGGLTEAFF.

This clone was found once. This rearrangement joins TRBV5-1 to TRBJ1-3; 10 nucleotides match TRBD1. The CDR3 spans 14 residues. The trim removed 3 bases at V and 6 bases at J, leaving 3 bases unmatched. The germline gives CDR1 SGHRS, CDR2 YFSETQ. The CDR3 here is CASSSTGGENTIYF. The CDR3 nucleotides are TGCGCCAGCAGCTCGACAGGGGGCGAAAACACCATATATTTT.

The chain has TRBV4-2 and TRBJ2-7; no firm D call. The V gene lost 0 bases and the J gene lost 0 bases, with 3 bases spanning the gap. CDR1 LGHNA and CDR2 YNFKEQ come from the germline V gene. The CDR3 spans 13 residues. CDR3 sequence: CASSQEDSYEQYF. Here the CDR3 DNA reads TGTGCCAGCAGCCAAGAGGACTCCTACGAGCAGTACTTC.

The chain joins TRBV10-3 to TRBJ1-1; D ambiguous. The CDR3 totals 13 residues. Per germline, CDR1 ENHRY and CDR2 SYGVKD. Trimming cost V 10 bases and J 1 base, with 13 bases left between them. CDR3 amino acids: CATTGEKNTEAFF. The CDR3 DNA follows: TGTGCCACTACCGGGGAGAAGAACACTGAAGCTTTCTTT.

CDR3 region: CASRQGPLGEQYF. In nucleotides, the CDR3 is TGTGCCAGCCGCCAGGGCCCATTGGGCGAGCAGTACTTC. The gene calls are TRBV6-5 and TRBJ2-7; TRBD1 is a possible D gene (5 bases). Trimming cost V 8 bases and J 6 bases, with 17 bases left between them. Germline V CDR1 and CDR2: MNHEY, SVGAGI. The CDR3 has 13 amino acids.

The chain combines TRBV30 with TRBJ2-5, with D possibly TRBD2 on 5 matching bases. Germline-derived CDR1 and CDR2 are GTSNPN and SVGIG (reference sequence). The CDR3 covers 14 residues. The V end was cut by 2 bases, the J end by 5 bases, with 15 bases between. The CDR3 nucleotides read TGTGCCTGGAGTTGGACTGCCGTAGAGGAGACCCAGTACTTC. Amino acids: CAWSWTAVEETQYF.

The chain combines TRBV28 with TRBJ1-1; 10 bases are shared with TRBD1. From germline, CDR1 is MDHEN and CDR2 SYDVKM. Losses at the gene ends were 6 bases for V and 4 bases for J; bases not matched to a gene: 8. The CDR3 covers 15 residues. The CDR3 DNA reads as TGTGCCAGCAGCAGACAGGGGGCCTGGAGCACTGAAGCTTTCTTT. Amino acid sequence: CASSRQGAWSTEAFF.

V usage is TRBV7-2 and J usage is TRBJ2-3; no definite D call. Between the trimmed V and J ends, which lost 6 bases and 4 bases, there was a span of 14 bases. Germline assignment: CDR1 SGHTA and CDR2 FQGNSA. This CDR3 has 14 amino acids. The CDR3 bases are TGTGCCAGCAGTAACAACCCCGGGCCAGATACGCAGTATTTT. It translates to CASSNNPGPDTQYF.

The genes are TRBV6-1 and TRBJ1-1; maybe TRBD1 (5 bases). The germline gives CDR1 MNHNS, CDR2 SASEGT. CDR3 size: 14 residues. With 4 bases removed from V and 2 bases from J, the gap between germline ends came to 11 bases. CDR3 loop: CASSAGGSNTEAFF. CDR3 sequence (DNA): TGTGCCAGCAGTGCCGGGGGATCAAACACTGAAGCTTTCTTT.

This rearrangement joins TRBV5-1 to TRBJ1-1; perhaps TRBD1 as D (5 bases). Germline V gene data show CDR1 as SGHRS and CDR2 as YFSETQ. The V gene lost 4 bases and the J gene lost 1 base, with 11 bases spanning the gap. The CDR3 totals 14 residues. Here the CDR3 reads CASSLDGANTEAFF. For the CDR3, the DNA is TGCGCCAGCAGCCTCGACGGGGCGAACACTGAAGCTTTCTTT.

The V and J genes are TRBV28 and TRBJ2-7; 7 positions agree with TRBD1. The ends lost 8 bases at V and 0 bases at J; junction bases unmatched: 13. CDR1 MDHEN and CDR2 SYDVKM come from the germline V gene. CDR3 size: 16 residues. CDR3: CASLDRVKTSSYEQYF. The CDR3 DNA is TGTGCCAGCCTCGACAGGGTAAAAACCAGCTCCTACGAGCAGTACTTC.

This chain uses TRBV6-4 with TRBJ2-2; 8 nucleotides match TRBD2. This CDR3 comprises 14 residues. Germline CDR1 reads MRHNA; CDR2 reads SNTAGT. V lost 3 bases and J lost 6; bases outside the gene matches: 3. The CDR3 reads CASSETGGAGELFF. The DNA of the CDR3 is TGTGCCAGCAGTGAAACGGGAGGGGCCGGGGAGCTGTTTTTT.

To note about this clone: Germline is not matched at one junction end, which may reflect a read error. The rearrangement links TRBV4-1 to TRBJ2-1; 11 bases map to TRBD2. Germline V gene lookup returns CDR1 MGHRA and CDR2 YSYEKL. CDR3 length: 15 residues. CDR3 region: CASSQPPTLSGGAIF. CDR3 DNA: TGCGCCAGCAGCCAACCCCCTACTCTTAGCGGGGGGGCGATCTTC.

The chain joins TRBV9 to TRBJ2-5, with 7 positions matching TRBD2. This CDR3 has 15 amino acids. V was clipped by 4 bases and J by 5 bases; unmatched bases: 11. Germline-derived CDR1 and CDR2 are SGDLS and YYNGEE. The CDR3 protein is CASSFSVGGPETQYF. The CDR3 bases are TGTGCCAGCAGCTTCTCGGTGGGAGGGCCCGAGACCCAGTACTTC. The entire variable domain, with the rest obtained from reference TRBV9 and TRBJ2-5, is as follows: DSGVTQTPKHLITATGQRVTLRCSPRSGDLSVYWYQQSLDQGLQFLIQYYNGEERAKGNILERFSAQQFPDLHSELNLSSLELGDSALYFCASSFSVGGPETQYFGPGTRLLVL.